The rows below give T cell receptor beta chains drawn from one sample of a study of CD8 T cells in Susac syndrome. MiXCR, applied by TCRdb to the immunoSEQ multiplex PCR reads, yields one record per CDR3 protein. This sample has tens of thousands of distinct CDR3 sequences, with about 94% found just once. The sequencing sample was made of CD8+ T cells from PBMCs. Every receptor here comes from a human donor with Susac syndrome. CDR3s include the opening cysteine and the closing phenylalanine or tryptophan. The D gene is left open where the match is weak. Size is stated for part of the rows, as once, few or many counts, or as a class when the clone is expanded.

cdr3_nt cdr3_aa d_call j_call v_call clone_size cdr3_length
TGTGCCAGCAGCTCAGGACAGGGCGGATCACCCCTCCACTTT CASSSGQGGSPLHF TRBD1 TRBJ1-6 TRBV11-2 - 14
TGTGCCAGCAGTTTATCCCGGGACAGGTCCTACGAGCAGTACTTC CASSLSRDRSYEQYF TRBD1 TRBJ2-7 TRBV27 - 15
TGCAGTGCTAGAGGGAGTATGAATGAAAAACTGTTTTTT CSARGSMNEKLFF - TRBJ1-4 TRBV20-1 - 13
TGTGCCAGTAGTATGAGGCCAGGGGCAGCCTACGAGCAGTACTTC CASSMRPGAAYEQYF - TRBJ2-7 TRBV19 few 15
TGTGCCAGCAGCCAAGTGGGTTCCGGGGGGCCTCAAGAGCAGTACTTC CASSQVGSGGPQEQYF - TRBJ2-7 TRBV4-2 - 16
TGTGCCAGCAGCCTGGGACTCTACACCGGGGAGCTGTTTTTT CASSLGLYTGELFF - TRBJ2-2 TRBV5-6 - 14
TGTGCCAGCAGCCAGTTCCTGGACAGGGGATACGAGCAGTACTTC CASSQFLDRGYEQYF TRBD1 TRBJ2-7 TRBV3-1 - 15
TGTGCCAGCAGACTGCCGGAGGGCTGGGTTCCTGGAAACACCATATATTTT CASRLPEGWVPGNTIYF - TRBJ1-3 TRBV12-3/TRBV12-4 - 17
TGCAGTGCCCGTGGAGGAGGCGATGCCTACGAGCAGTACTTC CSARGGGDAYEQYF - TRBJ2-7 TRBV20-1 - 14
TGCGCCAGCAGCCAAGATAGTAGCGGGACGACCTACAATGAGCAGTTCTTC CASSQDSSGTTYNEQFF TRBD2 TRBJ2-1 TRBV4-3 - 17
TGCAGCGTTAAGTCAGGGCCGAACACCGGGGAGCTGTTTTTT CSVKSGPNTGELFF - TRBJ2-2 TRBV29-1 - 14
TGTGCCAGCAGCTTACCGGGTTTCACTGGAAACACCATATATTTT CASSLPGFTGNTIYF - TRBJ1-3 TRBV7-9 - 15
TGTGCCAGCAGCCATGCCCTTTCCTACGAGCAGTACTTC CASSHALSYEQYF - TRBJ2-7 TRBV4-2 - 13
TGTGCCAGCAGTCTGACAGCACCCACAGATACGCAGTATTTT CASSLTAPTDTQYF - TRBJ2-3 TRBV12-3/TRBV12-4 - 14
TGTGCCACCAGTGACTCCCGTGGGACAGGGGCCTACGAGCAGTACTTC CATSDSRGTGAYEQYF TRBD1 TRBJ2-7 TRBV24-1 - 16
TGTGCCACCAGTCAGCTAGTCGGGGGTAGCGGGGAGCTGTTTTTT CATSQLVGGSGELFF - TRBJ2-2 TRBV15 - 15
TGTGCCAGTAGTATCTACCGGGACACTGAAGCTTTCTTT CASSIYRDTEAFF - TRBJ1-1 TRBV19 - 13
TGTGCCACCCACGACAGGTCTAATGAAAAACTGTTTTTT CATHDRSNEKLFF - TRBJ1-4 TRBV7-9 - 13
TGTGCCAGCAGTTTAGAGGGCACAGATACGCAGTATTTT CASSLEGTDTQYF - TRBJ2-3 TRBV27 - 13
TGTGCCAGCAGTTACCCCAAGGCAGGGGGTCCATACGAGCAGTACTTC CASSYPKAGGPYEQYF TRBD1 TRBJ2-7 TRBV6-5 - 16
TGTGCCAGCAGTTTGGGGGGACAGGGACTGGAGAACACCATATATTTT CASSLGGQGLENTIYF TRBD1 TRBJ1-3 TRBV12-3/TRBV12-4 - 16
TGTGCCAGCAGTTTACTCAGGGGGCGAACTGAAGCTTTCTTT CASSLLRGRTEAFF TRBD1 TRBJ1-1 TRBV28 - 14
TGCAGTTGTCCGGGACAGTACTCCTACGAGCAGTACTTC CSCPGQYSYEQYF TRBD1 TRBJ2-7 TRBV20-1 - 13
TGCAGCGTTGAAGGGTGGGCCGGGGAGCTGTTTTTT CSVEGWAGELFF - TRBJ2-2 TRBV29-1 - 12
TGTGCCAGCACCAAAAGCGGGACGAAAGTCTGGGAGCAGTACTTC CASTKSGTKVWEQYF TRBD2 TRBJ2-7 TRBV6-1 - 15
TGTGCCAGCAGTGAAGTGTCCGGTCCGGCAAAAGAGACCCAGTACTTC CASSEVSGPAKETQYF - TRBJ2-5 TRBV2 - 16
TGTGCCAGCAGCTCACAGAGCCCATATAATTCACCCCTCCACTTT CASSSQSPYNSPLHF - TRBJ1-6 TRBV6-5 - 15
TGTGCCAGCAGCACTGGGACAGGGGGCGATGAGCAGTTCTTC CASSTGTGGDEQFF TRBD1 TRBJ2-1 TRBV5-4 - 14
TGTGCCAGCAGCTTGGGGGCGGGCTATGGCTACACCTTC CASSLGAGYGYTF - TRBJ1-2 TRBV7-9 - 13
TGTGCCAGCAGCCTCCACGGGTCCTACGAGCAGTACTTC CASSLHGSYEQYF - TRBJ2-7 TRBV28 - 13
TGTGCCACCAGCAGAGTCAGGGGGGGCCCAAATTCACCCCTCCACTTT CATSRVRGGPNSPLHF TRBD1 TRBJ1-6 TRBV15 - 16
TGTGCCACCAAAACCTGGGAAACTGAAGCTTTCTTT CATKTWETEAFF - TRBJ1-1 TRBV7-9 - 12
TGTGCCAGCAGCCCCGGGACAGGGCACAATGAGCAGTTCTTC CASSPGTGHNEQFF TRBD1 TRBJ2-1 TRBV7-9 - 14
TGCAGCGTTGAAGGGGGGCCGAGCTCCTACAATGAGCAGTTCTTC CSVEGGPSSYNEQFF - TRBJ2-1 TRBV29-1 - 15
TGTGCCAGCGGGTACACTGAAGCTTTCTTT CASGYTEAFF - TRBJ1-1 TRBV19 - 10
TGTGCCAGCAGCACCCAGGGATATAGCACAGATACGCAGTATTTT CASSTQGYSTDTQYF - TRBJ2-3 TRBV9 - 15